This T cell receptor (beta chain) is from a study of Ad26.COV2.S vaccination and SARS-CoV-2 variants. Study information: In the COV1001 trial, the donor was in the Ad26.COV2.S arm. By the intramuscular route, Ad26.COV2.S was given once, or twice 56 days apart.

Profiled with immunoSEQ multiplex PCR; TCRdb holds only in-frame clones, not every one. Here the sample spans about 320,000 clones, around 81% being singletons. To note about this clone: What it binds is not known.

Study observations and caveats: Overall T cell responses may have been underestimated by the analyses of TCR breadth and depth.

Trimming took off 3 bases at V and 6 bases at J, with 11 bases between the two ends. Germline lookup yields CDR1 DFQATT and CDR2 SNEGSKA (reference sequence). This CDR3 is built from 12 residues. As to treatment: around 19 received Ad26.COV2.S at low or high dose, single or two shots; about five received placebo; per-sample allocation not given. All samples were drawn on day 63, counting from the first vaccine or placebo injection. The sequence came from a person aged 18-65 years who received the Ad26.COV2.S COVID-19 vaccine or a placebo. The sequenced sample was peripheral blood, obtained in a trial of Ad26.COV2.S vaccine versus placebo. The chain employs TRBV20-1 and TRBJ1-1, with D perhaps TRBD1 (5 bases). The CDR3 loop is CSASLGQSEAFF. CDR3 nucleotide sequence: TGCAGTGCTAGTTTGGGGCAGTCTGAAGCTTTCTTT.